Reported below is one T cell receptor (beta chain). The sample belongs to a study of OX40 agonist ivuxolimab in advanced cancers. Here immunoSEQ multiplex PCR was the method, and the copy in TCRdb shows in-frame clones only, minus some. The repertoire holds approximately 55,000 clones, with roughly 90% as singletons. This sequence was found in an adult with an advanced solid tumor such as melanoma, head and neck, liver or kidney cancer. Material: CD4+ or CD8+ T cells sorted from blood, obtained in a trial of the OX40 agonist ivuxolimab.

The CDR3 nucleotides are TGTGCCAGCAGTGGAGGGACAGGGCACCTTCCCCTCCACTTT. Protein sequence: CASSGGTGHLPLHF. The rearrangement joins TRBV6-1 to TRBJ1-6, with 9 positions matching TRBD1. With 4 bases clipped from V and 13 bases from J, the junction kept 8 bases outside the gene matches. The CDR3 totals 14 residues. The germline gives CDR1 MNHNS, CDR2 SASEGT.